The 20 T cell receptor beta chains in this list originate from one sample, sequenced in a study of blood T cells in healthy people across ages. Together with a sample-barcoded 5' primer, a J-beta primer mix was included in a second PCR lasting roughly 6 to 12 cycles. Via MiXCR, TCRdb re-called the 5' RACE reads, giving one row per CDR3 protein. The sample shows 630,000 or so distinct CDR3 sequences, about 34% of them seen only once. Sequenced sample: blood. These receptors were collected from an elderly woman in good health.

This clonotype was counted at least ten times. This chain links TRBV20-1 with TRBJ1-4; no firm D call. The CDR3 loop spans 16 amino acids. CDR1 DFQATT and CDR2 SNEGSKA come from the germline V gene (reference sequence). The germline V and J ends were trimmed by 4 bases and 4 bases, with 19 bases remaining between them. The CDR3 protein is CSAIPHSGGVNEKLFF. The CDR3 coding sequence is TGCAGTGCTATACCGCACTCGGGCGGGGTTAATGAAAAACTGTTTTTT.

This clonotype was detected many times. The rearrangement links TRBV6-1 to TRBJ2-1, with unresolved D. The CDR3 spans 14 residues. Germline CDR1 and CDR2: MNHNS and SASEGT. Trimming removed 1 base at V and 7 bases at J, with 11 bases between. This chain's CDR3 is CASSEVVGRNEQFF. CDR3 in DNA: TGTGCCAGCAGTGAAGTAGTAGGGCGGAATGAGCAGTTCTTC.

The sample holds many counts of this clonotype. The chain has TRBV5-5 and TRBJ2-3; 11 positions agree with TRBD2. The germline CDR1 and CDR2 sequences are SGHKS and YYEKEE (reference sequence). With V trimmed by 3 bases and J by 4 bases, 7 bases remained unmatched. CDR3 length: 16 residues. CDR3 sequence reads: CASSSLAGVAADTQYF. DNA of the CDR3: TGTGCCAGCAGCTCACTAGCGGGGGTGGCCGCAGATACGCAGTATTTT. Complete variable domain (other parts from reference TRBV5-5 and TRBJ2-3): DAGVTQSPTHLIKTRGQQVTLRCSPISGHKSVSWYQQVLGQGPQFIFQYYEKEERGRGNFPDRFSARQFPNYSSELNVNALLLGDSALYLCASSSLAGVAADTQYFGPGTRLTVL.

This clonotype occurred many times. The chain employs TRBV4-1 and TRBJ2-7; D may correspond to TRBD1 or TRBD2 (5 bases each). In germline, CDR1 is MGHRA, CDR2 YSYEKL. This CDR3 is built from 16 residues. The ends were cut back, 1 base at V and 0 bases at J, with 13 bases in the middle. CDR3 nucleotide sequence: TGCGCCAGCAGCCAAGCTCTGGGACCCAGCTCCTACGAGCAGTACTTC. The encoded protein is CASSQALGPSSYEQYF.

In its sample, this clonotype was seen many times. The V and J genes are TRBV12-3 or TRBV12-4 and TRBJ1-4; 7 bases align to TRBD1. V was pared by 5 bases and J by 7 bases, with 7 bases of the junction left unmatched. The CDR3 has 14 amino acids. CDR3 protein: CASSQGVVSEKLFF. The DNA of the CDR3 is TGTGCCAGCAGTCAGGGGGTAGTTAGTGAAAAACTGTTTTTT.

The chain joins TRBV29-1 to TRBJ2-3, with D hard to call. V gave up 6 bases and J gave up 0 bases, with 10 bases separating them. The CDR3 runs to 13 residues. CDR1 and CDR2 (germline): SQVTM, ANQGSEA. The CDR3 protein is CSVRKTSTDTQYF. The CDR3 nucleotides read TGCAGCGTGAGGAAGACTAGCACAGATACGCAGTATTTT.

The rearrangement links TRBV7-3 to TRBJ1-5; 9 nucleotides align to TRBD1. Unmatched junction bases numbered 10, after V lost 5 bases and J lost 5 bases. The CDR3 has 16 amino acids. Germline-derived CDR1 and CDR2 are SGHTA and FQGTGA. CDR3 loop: CASSPKGGQGHQPQHF. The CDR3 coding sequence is TGTGCCAGCAGCCCTAAGGGGGGACAGGGCCATCAGCCCCAGCATTTT.

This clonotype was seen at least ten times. CDR3 protein: CAISDNRRQTNYGYTF. DNA of the CDR3: TGTGCCATCAGTGATAACAGGCGACAAACTAACTATGGCTACACCTTC. The chain combines TRBV10-3 with TRBJ1-2; a possible D gene is TRBD1 (5 bases). V lost 3 bases and J lost 0, with 14 bases in between. The CDR3 contains 16 residues. Per the germline V gene, CDR1 is ENHRY and CDR2 is SYGVKD.

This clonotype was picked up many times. The DNA for the CDR3 is TGCAGCGCAATTTGGGCGGGGGACTACAATGAGCAGTTCTTC. Its translation: CSAIWAGDYNEQFF. The rearrangement joins TRBV29-1 to TRBJ2-1; 7 bases agree with TRBD2. CDR1 SQVTM and CDR2 ANQGSEA come from the germline V gene. Losses at the gene ends were 7 bases for V and 3 bases for J; bases not matched to a gene: 9. CDR3 length: 14 residues.

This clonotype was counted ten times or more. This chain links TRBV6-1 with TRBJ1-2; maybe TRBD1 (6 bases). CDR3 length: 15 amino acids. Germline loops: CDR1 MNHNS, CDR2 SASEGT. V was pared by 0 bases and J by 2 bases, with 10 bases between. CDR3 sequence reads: CASSEAPTGNYGYTF. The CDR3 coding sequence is TGTGCCAGCAGTGAAGCTCCTACAGGGAACTATGGCTACACCTTC.

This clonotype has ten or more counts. In nucleotides, the CDR3 is TGTGCCAGCAGCGCCGGGCCGAACTCCTACGAGCAGTACTTC. Protein sequence: CASSAGPNSYEQYF. The V and J genes are TRBV9 and TRBJ2-7, with D unresolved. V dropped 3 bases and J dropped 0 bases, with 10 bases sitting between them. Germline V CDR1 and CDR2: SGDLS, YYNGEE. The CDR3 runs to 14 residues.

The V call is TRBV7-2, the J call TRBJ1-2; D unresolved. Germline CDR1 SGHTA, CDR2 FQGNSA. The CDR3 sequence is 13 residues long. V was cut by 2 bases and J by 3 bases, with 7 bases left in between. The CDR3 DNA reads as TGTGCCAGCAGCTTATATACGGACTATGGCTACACCTTC. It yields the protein CASSLYTDYGYTF.

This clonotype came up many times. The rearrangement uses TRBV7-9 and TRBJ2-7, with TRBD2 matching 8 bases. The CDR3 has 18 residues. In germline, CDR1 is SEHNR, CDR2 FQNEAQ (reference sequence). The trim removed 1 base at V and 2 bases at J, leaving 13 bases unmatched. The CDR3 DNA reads TGTGCCAGCAGCTTAGGATCCCCCGGGAGGGCTTACACCTACGAGCAGTACTTC. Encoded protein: CASSLGSPGRAYTYEQYF.

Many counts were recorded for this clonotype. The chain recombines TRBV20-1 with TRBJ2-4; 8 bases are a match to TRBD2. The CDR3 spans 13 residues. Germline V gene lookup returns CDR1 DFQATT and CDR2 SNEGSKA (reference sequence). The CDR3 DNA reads TGCATCCCGGGGGGGCAGGGCAAAAACATTCAGTACTTC. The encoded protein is CIPGGQGKNIQYF.

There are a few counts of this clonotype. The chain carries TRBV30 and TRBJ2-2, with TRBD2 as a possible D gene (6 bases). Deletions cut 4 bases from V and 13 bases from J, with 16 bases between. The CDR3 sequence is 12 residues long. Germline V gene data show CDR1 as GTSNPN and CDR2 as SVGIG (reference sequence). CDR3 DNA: TGTGCCTGGAACCCCCAGGGAGGTGGGCTGTTTTTT. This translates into CAWNPQGGGLFF.

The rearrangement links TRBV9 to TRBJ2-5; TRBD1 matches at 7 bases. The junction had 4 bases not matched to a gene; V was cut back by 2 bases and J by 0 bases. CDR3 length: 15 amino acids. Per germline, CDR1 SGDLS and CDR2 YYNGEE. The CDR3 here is CASSVGTVNQETQYF. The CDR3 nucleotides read TGTGCCAGCAGCGTCGGGACAGTCAACCAAGAGACCCAGTACTTC. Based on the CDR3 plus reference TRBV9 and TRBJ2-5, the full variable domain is DSGVTQTPKHLITATGQRVTLRCSPRSGDLSVYWYQQSLDQGLQFLIQYYNGEERAKGNILERFSAQQFPDLHSELNLSSLELGDSALYFCASSVGTVNQETQYFGPGTRLLVL.

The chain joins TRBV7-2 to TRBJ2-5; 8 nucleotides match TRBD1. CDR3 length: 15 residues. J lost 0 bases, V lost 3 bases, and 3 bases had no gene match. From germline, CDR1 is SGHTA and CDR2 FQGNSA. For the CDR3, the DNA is TGTGCCAGCAGCTTGGAACAGGGGGACCAAGAGACCCAGTACTTC. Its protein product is CASSLEQGDQETQYF.

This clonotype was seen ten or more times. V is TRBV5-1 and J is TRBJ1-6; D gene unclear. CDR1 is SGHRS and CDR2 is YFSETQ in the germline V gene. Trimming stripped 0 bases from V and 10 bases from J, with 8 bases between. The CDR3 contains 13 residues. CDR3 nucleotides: TGCGCCAGCAGCTTGGAGGCGGACTCACCCCTCCACTTT. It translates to CASSLEADSPLHF.

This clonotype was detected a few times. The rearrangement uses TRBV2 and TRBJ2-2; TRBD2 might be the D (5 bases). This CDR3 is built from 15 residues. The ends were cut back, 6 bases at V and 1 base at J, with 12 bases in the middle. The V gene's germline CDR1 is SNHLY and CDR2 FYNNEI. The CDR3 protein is CASRRLAGNTGELFF. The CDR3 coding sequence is TGTGCCAGCAGGCGCCTAGCAGGGAACACCGGGGAGCTGTTTTTT. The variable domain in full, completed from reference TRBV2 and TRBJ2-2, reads EPEVTQTPSHQVTQMGQEVILRCVPISNHLYFYWYRQILGQKVEFLVSFYNNEISEKSEIFDDQFSVERPDGSNFTLKIRSTKLEDSAMYFCASRRLAGNTGELFFGEGSRLTVL.

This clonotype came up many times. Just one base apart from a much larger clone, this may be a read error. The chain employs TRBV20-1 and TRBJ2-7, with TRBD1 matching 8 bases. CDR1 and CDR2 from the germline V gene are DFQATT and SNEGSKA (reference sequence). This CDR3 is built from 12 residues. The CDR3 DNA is TGCAGGGCTAGAGGACAGGGCTACGAGCAGTACTTC. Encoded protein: CRARGQGYEQYF.